This passage covers 14 T cell receptor beta chains from one sample sequenced in a study of CD8 T cells in ankylosing spondylitis. Each CDR3 protein is one row after TCRdb ran MiXCR on the 5' RACE reads. The table shows roughly 150,000 distinct CDR3 sequences, with around a third occurring only once. Sequences were obtained from synovial fluid, either unsorted or a sorted T cell fraction (not recorded which). The receptors come from a male donor with ankylosing spondylitis.

This clonotype came up a few times. The chain combines TRBV18 with TRBJ2-1, with no clear D. The CDR3 covers 13 residues. Germline V gene sequence: CDR1 KGHSH, CDR2 LQKENI. With 2 bases removed from V and 7 bases from J, the gap between germline ends came to 9 bases. In DNA, the CDR3 is TGTGCCAGCTCACCAAAACACGTGAATGAGCAGTTCTTC. Translation gives CASSPKHVNEQFF.

V is TRBV6-6 and J is TRBJ1-5, with D hard to call. The CDR3 extends over 13 amino acids. V shed 4 bases and J shed 10 bases, with 14 bases lying between them. Germline V gene data show CDR1 as MNHNY and CDR2 as SVGAGI (reference sequence). The CDR3 protein is CASSLAAIRPQHF. The CDR3 DNA follows: TGTGCCAGCAGTTTGGCCGCGATCCGCCCCCAGCATTTT.

The rearrangement uses TRBV11-2 and TRBJ2-3; D uncertain. This CDR3 has 15 residues. Germline-derived CDR1 and CDR2 are SGHAT and FQNNGV. The ends were cut back, 5 bases at V and 4 bases at J, with 16 bases in the middle. CDR3 sequence: CASSPGWDWADTQYF. As DNA, the CDR3 is TGTGCCAGCAGCCCTGGGTGGGATTGGGCAGATACGCAGTATTTT.

This clonotype was counted only a few times. The chain combines TRBV20-1 with TRBJ1-2; the D gene is possibly TRBD1 (5 bases). V lost 3 bases, J lost 1 base, and 9 bases lay in between. This CDR3 is 13 amino acids long. In germline, CDR1 is DFQATT, CDR2 SNEGSKA (reference sequence). The CDR3 here is CSARTAYNYGYTF. The CDR3 nucleotides read TGCAGTGCTAGGACAGCCTATAACTATGGCTACACCTTC.

A few counts support this clonotype. The chain joins TRBV4-1 to TRBJ1-5; D may be TRBD1 (5 bases). Germline CDR1 and CDR2: MGHRA and YSYEKL. This CDR3 spans 15 amino acids. V was shortened by 0 bases and J by 6 bases, with 12 bases between the two germline ends. The CDR3 region has the DNA TGCGCCAGCAGCCAAGATCTTCAGGGAGGTCAGCCCCAGCATTTT. Its protein is CASSQDLQGGQPQHF.

This chain uses TRBV20-1 with TRBJ2-2; D is uncertain. CDR3 length: 15 residues. CDR1 is DFQATT, CDR2 SNEGSKA, per germline (reference sequence). The V gene lost 6 bases and the J gene lost 0 bases, with 14 bases spanning the gap. The CDR3 sequence: CSAPRAEANTGELFF. In DNA form, the CDR3 reads TGCAGTGCCCCTCGGGCCGAGGCGAACACCGGGGAGCTGTTTTTT.

This clonotype was picked up many times. The CDR3: CASSPGGAGAVSEQFF. Written as DNA, the CDR3 is TGTGCCAGCAGTCCTGGAGGGGCGGGGGCCGTGAGTGAGCAGTTCTTC. V and J are TRBV7-3 and TRBJ2-1; D is perhaps TRBD2 (7 bases). Germline V gene lookup returns CDR1 SGHTA and CDR2 FQGTGA. The CDR3 totals 16 residues. V was pared by 6 bases and J by 9 bases, with 24 bases between.

This clonotype appeared a few times. The chain uses TRBV24-1 and TRBJ2-2; D is ambiguous. There are 16 residues in the CDR3. V gave up 2 bases and J gave up 5 bases, with 14 bases separating them. Germline CDR1 is KGHDR and CDR2 is SFDVKD. The CDR3 sequence: CATSDWARAPTGELFF. Written as DNA, the CDR3 is TGTGCCACCAGTGATTGGGCAAGGGCACCGACCGGGGAGCTGTTTTTT.

The chain uses TRBV20-1 and TRBJ1-4; no clear D gene. This CDR3 spans 11 amino acids. V was shortened by 3 bases and J by 7 bases, with 6 bases between the two germline ends. Germline V gives CDR1 DFQATT, CDR2 SNEGSKA (reference sequence). CDR3 sequence: CSASFGEKLFF. The CDR3 DNA reads TGCAGTGCTAGTTTTGGTGAAAAACTGTTTTTT.

The V call is TRBV5-1, the J call TRBJ2-3, with D tentatively TRBD2 (6 bases). Per the germline V gene, CDR1 is SGHRS and CDR2 is YFSETQ. The CDR3 is 14 amino acids. V lost 0 bases, J lost 7 bases, and 12 bases lay in between. CDR3: CASSLEGRGYTQYF. CDR3 in DNA: TGCGCCAGCAGCTTGGAAGGGCGGGGATATACGCAGTATTTT.

The chain couples TRBV12-3 or TRBV12-4 to TRBJ2-3; 7 positions agree with TRBD1. CDR3 length: 13 amino acids. Trimming took 6 bases from V and 4 from J; bases not matched to a gene: 4. The CDR3 sequence is CASRPTGSDTQYF. The CDR3 DNA follows: TGTGCCAGCAGGCCGACAGGGTCAGATACGCAGTATTTT.

V gene TRBV20-1 combines with J gene TRBJ2-7; D might be TRBD1 or TRBD2, each matching 6 bases. V shed 4 bases and J shed 6 bases, with 22 bases lying between them. CDR3 length: 15 amino acids. From germline, CDR1 is DFQATT and CDR2 SNEGSKA (reference sequence). CDR3 region: CSAISPREGGREQYF. CDR3 nucleotides: TGCAGTGCTATTTCCCCCCGGGAAGGGGGGCGCGAGCAGTACTTC.

This clonotype was counted a few times. With a much larger clone just one base away, this may be a read error. The V call is TRBV6-1, the J call TRBJ1-5, with no clear D. The CDR3 runs to 10 residues. The V end lost 7 bases, the J end lost 5 bases, and 3 bases lay between the germline ends. The V gene's germline CDR1 is MNHNS and CDR2 SASEGT. The DNA of the CDR3 is TGTGCCAGCAACGATCAGCCCCAGCATTTT. This translates into CASNDQPQHF.

This clonotype was counted only a few times. The chain employs TRBV20-1 and TRBJ1-1, with D maybe TRBD1 (6 bases). From germline, CDR1 is DFQATT and CDR2 SNEGSKA (reference sequence). This CDR3 region has 14 residues. V was shortened by 5 bases and J by 0 bases, with 13 bases between the two germline ends. This CDR3 reads CSAPRTVMNTEAFF. CDR3 nucleotides: TGCAGTGCTCCCCGGACAGTCATGAACACTGAAGCTTTCTTT.